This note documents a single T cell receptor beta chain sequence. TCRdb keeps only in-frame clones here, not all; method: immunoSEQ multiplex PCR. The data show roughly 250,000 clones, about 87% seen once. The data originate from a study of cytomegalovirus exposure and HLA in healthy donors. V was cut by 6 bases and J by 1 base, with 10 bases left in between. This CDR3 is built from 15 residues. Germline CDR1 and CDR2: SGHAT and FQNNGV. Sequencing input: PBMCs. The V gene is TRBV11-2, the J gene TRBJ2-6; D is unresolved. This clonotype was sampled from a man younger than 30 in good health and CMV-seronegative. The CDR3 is CASSYDMSGANVLTF. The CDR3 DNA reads TGTGCCAGCAGTTACGACATGTCTGGGGCCAACGTCCTGACTTTC.